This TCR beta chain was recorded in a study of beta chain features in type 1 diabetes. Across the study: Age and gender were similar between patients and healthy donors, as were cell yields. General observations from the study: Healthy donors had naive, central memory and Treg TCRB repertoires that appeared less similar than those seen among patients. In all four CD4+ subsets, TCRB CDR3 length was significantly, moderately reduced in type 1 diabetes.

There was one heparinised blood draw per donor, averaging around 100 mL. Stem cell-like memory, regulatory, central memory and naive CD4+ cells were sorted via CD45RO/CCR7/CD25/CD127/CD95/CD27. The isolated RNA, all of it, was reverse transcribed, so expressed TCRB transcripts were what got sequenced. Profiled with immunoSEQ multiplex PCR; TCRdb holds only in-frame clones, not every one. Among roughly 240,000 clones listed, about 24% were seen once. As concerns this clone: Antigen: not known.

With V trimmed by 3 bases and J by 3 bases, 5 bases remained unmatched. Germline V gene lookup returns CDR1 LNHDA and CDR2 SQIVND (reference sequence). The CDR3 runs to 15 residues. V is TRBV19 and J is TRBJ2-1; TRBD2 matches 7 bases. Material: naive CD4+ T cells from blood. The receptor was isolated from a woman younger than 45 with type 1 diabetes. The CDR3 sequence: CASSIGGTNYNEQFF. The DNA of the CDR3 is TGTGCCAGTAGTATTGGCGGGACTAACTACAATGAGCAGTTCTTC.